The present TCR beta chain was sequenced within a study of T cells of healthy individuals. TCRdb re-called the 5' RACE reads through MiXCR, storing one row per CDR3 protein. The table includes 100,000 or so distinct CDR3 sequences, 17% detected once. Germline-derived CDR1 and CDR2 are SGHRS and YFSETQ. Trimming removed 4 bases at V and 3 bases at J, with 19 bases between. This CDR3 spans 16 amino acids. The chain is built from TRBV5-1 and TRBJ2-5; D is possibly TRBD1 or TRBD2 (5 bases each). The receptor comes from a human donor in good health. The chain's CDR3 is CASSLPGASIEETQYF. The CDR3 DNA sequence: TGCGCCAGCAGCCTCCCCGGGGCCAGCATTGAAGAGACCCAGTACTTC.